Shown below are 15 T cell receptor beta chains from a single sample sequenced in a study of T cell responses to AZD1222 COVID-19 vaccine. The table came from immunoSEQ multiplex PCR; TCRdb's copy has only in-frame clones and leaves some out. The sample comprises approximately 130,000 clones, over 90% of which are singletons, and 1.5% to 2% rests with the top ten. The material sequenced was peripheral blood, taken on day 0 of AZD1222 vaccination. The receptors come from an adult in good health.

V gene TRBV4-1 combines with J gene TRBJ2-7; 10 nucleotides line up with TRBD1. This CDR3 has 15 amino acids. CDR1 and CDR2 from the germline V gene are MGHRA and YSYEKL. Trimming at V came to 2 bases and at J to 3 bases, leaving 4 bases not matched to a gene. For the CDR3, the DNA is TGCGCCAGCAGCCAACCTGGGACAGGGGACTACGAGCAGTACTTC. Protein product: CASSQPGTGDYEQYF.

This clone was found a few times. Other DNA sequences in this sample translate to the same CDR3. This sequence joins TRBV9 and TRBJ1-1; D is unclear. The CDR3 contains 13 residues. V was pared by 0 bases and J by 1 base, with 4 bases between. CDR1 and CDR2 from the germline V gene are SGDLS and YYNGEE. The CDR3 nucleotides read TGTGCCAGCAGCGTAGCTGAGAACACTGAAGCTTTCTTT. This sequence encodes CASSVAENTEAFF.

This chain connects TRBV5-4 to TRBJ1-2; TRBD1 agrees at 7 bases. CDR1 is SGHNT and CDR2 is YYREEE in the germline V gene (reference sequence). There are 17 residues in the CDR3. Germline trimming cut 4 bases from V and 3 bases from J; bases unmatched to any gene: 15. CDR3 in amino acids: CASSAWTGQARHYGYTF. The CDR3 bases are TGTGCCAGCAGCGCCTGGACCGGACAGGCGCGGCACTATGGCTACACCTTC.

The chain joins TRBV27 to TRBJ2-1; D call uncertain. Trimming cost V 5 bases and J 12 bases, with 14 bases left between them. This CDR3 comprises 12 residues. Germline lookup yields CDR1 MNHEY and CDR2 SMNVEV (reference sequence). The CDR3 reads CASSPNRWGQFF. The CDR3 coding sequence is TGTGCCAGCAGTCCCAATCGTTGGGGGCAGTTCTTC.

The rearrangement joins TRBV30 to TRBJ2-7; maybe TRBD2 (5 bases). Per germline, CDR1 GTSNPN and CDR2 SVGIG (reference sequence). V shed 3 bases and J shed 6 bases, with 12 bases lying between them. The CDR3 length is 12 residues. CDR3 protein: CAWRGETSEQYF. In DNA form, the CDR3 reads TGTGCCTGGAGGGGAGAGACTTCCGAGCAGTACTTC.

V and J are TRBV7-6 and TRBJ2-2; D is unclear. From germline, CDR1 is SGHVS and CDR2 FNYEAQ. The CDR3 loop spans 14 amino acids. The ends were cut back, 1 base at V and 7 bases at J, with 10 bases in the middle. This chain's CDR3 is CASSLDHPGGELFF. For the CDR3, the DNA is TGTGCCAGCAGCTTAGACCATCCGGGCGGGGAGCTGTTTTTT.

This clone was found once. This sequence joins TRBV6-5 and TRBJ2-3, with 9 bases lining up with TRBD2. V was pared by 5 bases and J by 6 bases, with 9 bases of the junction left unmatched. This CDR3 contains 15 residues. Germline V gene sequence: CDR1 MNHEY, CDR2 SVGAGI. CDR3 sequence: CASSPQAGGADTQYF. The CDR3 bases are TGTGCCAGCAGTCCCCAGGCGGGGGGGGCGGATACGCAGTATTTT.

This chain connects TRBV28 to TRBJ2-3, with TRBD2 matching 15 bases. The germline V gene has CDR1 MDHEN and CDR2 SYDVKM. V lost 4 bases and J lost 1; bases outside the gene matches: 9. The CDR3 covers 19 residues. The CDR3 loop is CASSYTGTSGRRGTDTQYF. As DNA, the CDR3 is TGTGCCAGCAGTTACACCGGGACTAGCGGGAGGAGGGGCACAGATACGCAGTATTTT.

The J gene is TRBJ1-6, the V gene TRBV9; TRBD1 is a possible D gene (6 bases). Looked up from germline, CDR1 is SGDLS and CDR2 is YYNGEE. This CDR3 has 16 residues. With 4 bases removed from V and 9 bases from J, the gap between germline ends came to 20 bases. The CDR3 coding sequence is TGTGCCAGCAGCACCGATATAAGGGGGATCGGTTCACCCCTCCACTTT. It encodes CASSTDIRGIGSPLHF.

This chain joins TRBV9 and TRBJ1-6; D may be TRBD1 (5 bases). From germline, CDR1 is SGDLS and CDR2 YYNGEE. The CDR3 loop spans 14 amino acids. V lost 0 bases and J 9 bases, leaving 10 bases between the germline ends. CDR3 nucleotides: TGTGCCAGCAGCGTAGAACAGGAGGGTTCACCCCTCCACTTT. Translated, it gives CASSVEQEGSPLHF.

This clone has a single count. The rearrangement joins TRBV28 to TRBJ1-1; no definite D call. Germline CDR1 reads MDHEN; CDR2 reads SYDVKM. The CDR3 spans 15 residues. The germline V and J ends were trimmed by 2 bases and 4 bases, with 14 bases remaining between them. CDR3 bases: TGTGCCAGCAGTTTAATGGGAGTCGGATCCACTGAAGCTTTCTTT. Translated: CASSLMGVGSTEAFF.

This chain uses TRBV6-2 or TRBV6-3 with TRBJ2-7; D call uncertain. Looked up from germline, CDR1 is MNHEY and CDR2 is SVGEGT. With 3 bases removed from V and 3 bases from J, the gap between germline ends came to 12 bases. The CDR3 length is 14 residues. The CDR3 DNA is TGTGCCAGCAGTTATCGCCTTCCTCTCTACGAGCAGTACTTC. Its translation is CASSYRLPLYEQYF.

This chain joins TRBV3-1 (or the pseudogene TRBV3-2) and TRBJ1-1, with a tentative D call TRBD1 (6 bases). The CDR3 is 16 amino acids. Trimming removed 1 base at V and 1 base at J, with 13 bases between. The germline CDR1 and CDR2 sequences are LGHDT and YNNKEL (reference sequence). CDR3 sequence reads: CASSQVLTGPNTEAFF. The CDR3 bases are TGTGCCAGCAGCCAAGTCCTGACAGGTCCGAACACTGAAGCTTTCTTT.

The chain uses TRBV3-1 (or the pseudogene TRBV3-2) and TRBJ2-1, with TRBD2 identical over 8 bases. CDR1 LGHDT and CDR2 YNNKEL come from the germline V gene (reference sequence). V shed 0 bases and J 2 bases; nucleotides not matched to a gene: 6. The CDR3 runs to 17 residues. This CDR3 is CASSQDQVSGAYNEQFF. The CDR3 nucleotides are TGTGCCAGCAGCCAAGATCAGGTTAGCGGGGCCTACAATGAGCAGTTCTTC.

The chain combines TRBV6-5 with TRBJ1-3; D uncertain. V was clipped by 6 bases and J by 4 bases, with 4 bases between them. This CDR3 has 11 residues. Germline CDR1 is MNHEY and CDR2 is SVGAGI. The CDR3 nucleotides are TGTGCCAGCAGCGCGGGAAACACCATATATTTT. Its protein product is CASSAGNTIYF.